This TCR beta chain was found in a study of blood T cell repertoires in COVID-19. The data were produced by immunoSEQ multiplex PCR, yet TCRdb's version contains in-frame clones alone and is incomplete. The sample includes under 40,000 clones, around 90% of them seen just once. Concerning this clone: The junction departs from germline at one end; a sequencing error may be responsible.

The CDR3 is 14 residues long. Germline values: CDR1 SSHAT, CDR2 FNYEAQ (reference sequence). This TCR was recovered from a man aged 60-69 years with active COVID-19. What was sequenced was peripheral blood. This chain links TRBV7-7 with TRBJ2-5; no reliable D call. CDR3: CASSPGSYQETQYF. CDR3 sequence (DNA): TGTGCTAGCAGCCCCGGGTCCTACCAAGAGACCCAGTACTTC.